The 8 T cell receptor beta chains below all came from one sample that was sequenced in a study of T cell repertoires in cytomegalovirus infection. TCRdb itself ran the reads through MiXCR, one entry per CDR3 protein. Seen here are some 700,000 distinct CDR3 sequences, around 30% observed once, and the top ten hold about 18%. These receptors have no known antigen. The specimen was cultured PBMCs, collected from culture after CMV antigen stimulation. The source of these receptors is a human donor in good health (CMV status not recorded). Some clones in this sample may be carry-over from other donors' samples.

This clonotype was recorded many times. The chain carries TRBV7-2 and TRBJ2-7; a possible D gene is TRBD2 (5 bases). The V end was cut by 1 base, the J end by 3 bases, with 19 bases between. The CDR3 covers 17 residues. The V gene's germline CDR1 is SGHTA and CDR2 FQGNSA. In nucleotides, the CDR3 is TGTGCCAGCAGCTTAGGAGGAGGACGGACCGGAGGCTACGAGCAGTACTTC. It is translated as CASSLGGGRTGGYEQYF.

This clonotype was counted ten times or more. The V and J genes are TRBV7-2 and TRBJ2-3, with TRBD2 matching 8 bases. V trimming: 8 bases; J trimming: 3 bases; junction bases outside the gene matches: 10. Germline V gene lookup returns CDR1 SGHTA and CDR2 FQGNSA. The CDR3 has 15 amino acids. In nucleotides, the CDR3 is TGTGCCAGCCGAGGACCGGGACTAGTTACAGATACGCAGTATTTT. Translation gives CASRGPGLVTDTQYF.

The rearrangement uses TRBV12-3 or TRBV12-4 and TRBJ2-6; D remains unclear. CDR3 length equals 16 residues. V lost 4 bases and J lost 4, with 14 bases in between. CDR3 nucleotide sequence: TGTGCCAGCAGTTCGCCGACGCCGGACGGGGCCAACGTCCTGACTTTC. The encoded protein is CASSSPTPDGANVLTF.

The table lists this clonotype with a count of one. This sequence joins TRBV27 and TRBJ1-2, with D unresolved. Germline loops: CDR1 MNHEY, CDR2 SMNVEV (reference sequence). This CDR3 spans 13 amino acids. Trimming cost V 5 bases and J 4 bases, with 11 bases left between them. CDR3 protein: CASSLRYPYGYTF. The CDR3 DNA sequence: TGTGCCAGCAGTCTCAGGTACCCCTATGGCTACACCTTC.

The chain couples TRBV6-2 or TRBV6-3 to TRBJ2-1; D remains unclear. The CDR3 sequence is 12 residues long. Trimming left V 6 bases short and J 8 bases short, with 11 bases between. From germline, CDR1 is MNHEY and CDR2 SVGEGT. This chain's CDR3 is CASRIAGDEQFF. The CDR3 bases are TGTGCCAGCAGGATAGCCGGCGATGAGCAGTTCTTC.

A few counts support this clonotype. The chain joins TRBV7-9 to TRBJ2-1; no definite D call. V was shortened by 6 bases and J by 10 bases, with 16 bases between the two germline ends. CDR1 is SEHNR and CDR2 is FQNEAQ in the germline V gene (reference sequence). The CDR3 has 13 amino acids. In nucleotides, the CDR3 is TGTGCCAGCAGATTGAGTCCCCATGGGGAGCAGTTCTTC. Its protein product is CASRLSPHGEQFF.

This CDR3 reads CASSQGVGQAYEQYF. CDR3 sequence (DNA): TGCGCCAGCAGCCAAGGGGTGGGACAGGCCTACGAGCAGTACTTC. V gene TRBV4-3 combines with J gene TRBJ2-7; 8 nucleotides match TRBD1. The J segment lost 2 bases and the V segment lost 1 base, leaving 4 bases of the junction unmatched. CDR3 size: 15 residues. Per the germline V gene, CDR1 is LGHNA and CDR2 is YSLEER.

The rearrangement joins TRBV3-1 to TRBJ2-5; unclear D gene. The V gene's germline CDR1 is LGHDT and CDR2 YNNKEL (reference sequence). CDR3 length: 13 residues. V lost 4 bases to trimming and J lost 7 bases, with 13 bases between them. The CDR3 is CASSPLRSWTQYF. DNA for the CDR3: TGTGCCAGCAGCCCCTTAAGGTCCTGGACCCAGTACTTC.